Sequencing of this T cell receptor beta chain was carried out in a study of shared clonotypes between healthy human individuals (dated by TCRdb to about 2020). About the investigation overall: The cohort comprised two women and a few men aged 18 to 49 years. Leukapheresis yielded between about 0.9 and 8.9 billion PBMCs per donor. Libraries were prepared and TCR repertoires were sequenced by different laboratories using diverse techniques, in order to increase sequencing depth and limit assay-specific biases. To estimate repertoire size and how much clonotype sharing occurs between individuals, the study deeply sequenced the blood TCR repertoires of 5 or 6 healthy adults. For each donor, CD4 naive and CD4 memory were each run on three plates, CD8 naive on two plates, and CD8 memory on one plate. Points the paper makes about the study in general: The genetic and exposure-history diversity represented was limited by the small number of donors. Pairwise subsampling indicated that sequencing depth was expected to affect the degree of clonotype sharing among donors. Higher generation probabilities were observed for clonotypes shared by all four sorted-subset donors than for non-shared clonotypes. Incomplete sequencing was indicated by rarefaction of sorted-subset datasets, despite the large sequencing depth. When four donors were compared, the shared fraction of clonotypes was roughly 5% for naive CD4, about 4% for naive CD8, 2.3% for memory CD4, and around 0.4% for memory CD8. Sampling was restricted to blood, and TCR repertoires in tissue are likely to differ from TCR repertoires in blood. Naive subsets generally had larger estimated clonotype richness than memory subsets.

The donors were healthy, HIV-negative adults who had no recently reported acute infections or vaccinations. Every donor was a Caucasian adult residing in Nashville, Tennessee, USA. CD4+ T cells were enriched by magnetic negative selection, after which naive cells were positively selected on CD45RA and the negative fraction was taken as the memory subset. After blood collection by leukapheresis, PBMCs were isolated using Ficoll-Histopaque density gradient centrifugation and then cryopreserved in the vapor phase of liquid nitrogen. Purity and quantity of every magnetically sorted T cell population were checked by analytical flow cytometry. Genomic DNA was isolated from every sorted fraction and measured by UV absorbance on a Nanodrop 2000c. Using the deep immunoSEQ assay, multiplex PCR amplified TCR CDR3 regions from genomic DNA. Genomic DNA extracted from each cell subset was distributed evenly over all wells of several immunoSEQ 96-well plates, and each plate served as one replicate. For sorted subsets, about 200 ng genomic DNA, equal to some 28,000 T cell genomes, was loaded into each replicate PCR. Purified libraries were quantified with a Qubit 3.0 fluorometer, sized on a Bioanalyzer 2100, and re-quantified with the KAPA Library Quantification kit. Every immunoSEQ 96-well plate was sequenced on a separate single-read 150-cycle Illumina NextSeq 550 flow cell. The published analysis was carried out like this. Because only junctional sequences without quality scores were contained in the immunoSEQ output, filtering matching that applied to full-length reads could not be performed. To assign V/J genes and CDR3, sequences were annotated against IMGT germline references using PyIR, a Python wrapper for IgBLAST v1.9. Any read was removed if the V/J assignment was weak (E-value above 1e-6), the CDR3 was missing, or the read contained stop codons, out-of-frame junctions, or ambiguous translated residues. V3J clonotypes were defined by identical inferred V gene, J gene, and CDR3 amino acid sequence. The percentage overlap between two repertoires was calculated by dividing the number of shared unique clonotypes by the size of the smaller repertoire. Three approaches were used to assess repertoire richness: RTK rarefaction, the Chao1 estimator, and Recon v2.1 estimates of unobserved clonotypes. Generation probabilities for all TCRbeta clonotypes obtained by the gDNA method from a few donors were computed using OLGA. Held by TCRdb, this immuneACCESS table contains in-frame sequences only and omits some clones. Under half of the omission traces to an unresolved V gene where checked; the cause of the rest is unknown. From that table come the V and J calls and clone size; the DNA was used to work out D and trimming. The sample includes over a million clones, with 60% to 80% observed a single time. The ten largest clones represent approximately 1.5% of the sample.

V is pared back by 4 bases and J by 2 bases, with 6 bases lying between the germline termini. CDR1 and CDR2 were assigned from the germline V gene as MNHNS and SASEGT. The CDR3 holds 13 amino acids from the cysteine to the phenylalanine. The CDR3 DNA has 39 bases and is translated from base 1. As concerns this clone: Its recognized antigen is unknown. No much larger clone exists at a distance of one base, and base qualities are not known.

Sequenced material: memory CD4+ T cells sorted from blood. The cell subset or site label corresponds to: CD45RA-negative fraction. The receptor comes from a man between 18 and 29 years old in good health. The receptor chain draws on TRBV6-1 and TRBJ1-3, and TRBD1 may be the D gene, going by 5 matching bases. This receptor has the CDR3 CASSVGAGNTIYF. The nucleotide sequence is given as TGTGCCAGCAGTGTGGGGGCTGGAAACACCATATATTTT.